Each of the 2 T cell receptor beta chains below was sequenced from the same sample in a study of T cell responses to AZD1222 COVID-19 vaccine. Repertoires were generated with immunoSEQ multiplex PCR, while TCRdb's copy carries only in-frame clones and drops some. Here the sample spans 150,000 to 200,000 clones, approximately 90% being singletons. The material was peripheral blood, obtained on day 0 of AZD1222 vaccination. All receptors derive from an adult in good health.

This rearrangement joins TRBV29-1 to TRBJ1-1; 8 positions agree with TRBD1. From germline, CDR1 is SQVTM and CDR2 ANQGSEA. V dropped 7 bases and J dropped 1; count of bases not matched to a gene: 5. The CDR3 spans 13 residues. CDR3 DNA: TGCAGCGAAAGACAGGGGTCGAACACTGAAGCTTTCTTT. Translating it yields CSERQGSNTEAFF.

The V call is TRBV9, the J call TRBJ1-3, with D unclear. Germline V gene data show CDR1 as SGDLS and CDR2 as YYNGEE. The CDR3 is 17 amino acids. Trimming took off 2 bases at V and 0 bases at J, with 15 bases between the two ends. The DNA for the CDR3 is TGTGCCAGCAGCGTGAACTCGGGCCCCGACTCTGGAAACACCATATATTTT. Translating it yields CASSVNSGPDSGNTIYF.